A single sample gave rise to the 4 T cell receptor beta chains below, sequenced in a study of blood T cell repertoires in COVID-19. Clones were read by immunoSEQ multiplex PCR, and TCRdb kept only the in-frame ones, dropping some. Of about 150,000 clones in the sample, about 86% are singletons; the top ten hold roughly 8.1%. Sequencing was carried out using peripheral blood. The receptors shown here come from a woman aged 55-70 years with active or convalescent COVID-19.

The V and J genes are TRBV6-4 and TRBJ1-2; unclear D gene. Trimming left V 2 bases short and J 5 bases short, with 3 bases between. This CDR3 is built from 11 residues. CDR1 and CDR2 from the germline V gene are MRHNA and SNTAGT. The CDR3 DNA sequence: TGTGCCAGCAGTGACCTATATGGCTACACCTTC. It is translated as CASSDLYGYTF.

In its sample, this clone was seen a few times. The J gene is TRBJ2-1, the V gene TRBV19; TRBD1 aligns across 7 bases. The CDR3 covers 13 residues. CDR1 and CDR2 (germline): LNHDA, SQIVND (reference sequence). The ends lost 10 bases at V and 2 bases at J; junction bases unmatched: 5. The CDR3 spells CATFQGAYNEQFF. CDR3 nucleotides: TGTGCCACCTTTCAGGGGGCCTACAATGAGCAGTTCTTC.

In this sample, this clone turned up a few times. This chain links TRBV5-1 with TRBJ1-1; the D is unclear. CDR3 length equals 14 residues. The V end was cut by 2 bases, the J end by 1 base, with 9 bases between. Germline V gene sequence: CDR1 SGHRS, CDR2 YFSETQ. CDR3 DNA sequence: TGCGCCAGCAGCTTAGGCGCGGGGAACACTGAAGCTTTCTTT. This sequence encodes CASSLGAGNTEAFF.

The V call is TRBV7-9, the J call TRBJ2-3; 7 bases line up with TRBD2. V trimming: 5 bases; J trimming: 6 bases; junction bases outside the gene matches: 14. The length of the CDR3 is 16 residues. CDR1 and CDR2 from the germline V gene are SEHNR and FQNEAQ (reference sequence). The DNA for the CDR3 is TGTGCCAGCAGCCCGCCCGGCCTAGCGGTTGTGGATACGCAGTATTTT. Translated, it gives CASSPPGLAVVDTQYF. The variable domain in full, completed from reference TRBV7-9 and TRBJ2-3, reads DTGVSQNPRHKITKRGQNVTFRCDPISEHNRLYWYRQTLGQGPEFLTYFQNEAQLEKSRLLSDRFSAERPKGSFSTLEIQRTEQGDSAMYLCASSPPGLAVVDTQYFGPGTRLTVL.